The sequence of this T cell receptor beta chain was determined in a study of T cells after yellow fever vaccination. Overall study context: For low cell numbers, libraries were made with SMART-Seq v4 Ultra Low Input.

5'RACE template switching produced TCR cDNA carrying a universal primer site and UMIs. TCRdb used MiXCR to reprocess the 5' RACE reads, holding one entry per CDR3 protein. The sample includes fewer than 450,000 distinct CDR3 sequences, approximately 8% seen only once; the top ten take around 17%. Overall study findings and caveats: It was the secondary response that reached its peak faster, day 5 versus 15, but it was weaker.

This CDR3 comprises 12 residues. V was clipped by 3 bases and J by 7 bases, with 9 bases between them. The germline V gene has CDR1 SGHTA and CDR2 FQGTGA. Notes on this clonotype: Its antigen is currently unknown.

The sample in question was PBMCs, obtained approximately 40 days after the first yellow fever vaccination. V is TRBV7-3 and J is TRBJ1-1; unclear D gene. This TCR came from a man aged 18-30 years who received the YFV17D yellow fever vaccine. The DNA of the CDR3 is TGTGCCAGCAGCTTCCGGTACCGTGAAGCTTTCTTT. It yields the protein CASSFRYREAFF.